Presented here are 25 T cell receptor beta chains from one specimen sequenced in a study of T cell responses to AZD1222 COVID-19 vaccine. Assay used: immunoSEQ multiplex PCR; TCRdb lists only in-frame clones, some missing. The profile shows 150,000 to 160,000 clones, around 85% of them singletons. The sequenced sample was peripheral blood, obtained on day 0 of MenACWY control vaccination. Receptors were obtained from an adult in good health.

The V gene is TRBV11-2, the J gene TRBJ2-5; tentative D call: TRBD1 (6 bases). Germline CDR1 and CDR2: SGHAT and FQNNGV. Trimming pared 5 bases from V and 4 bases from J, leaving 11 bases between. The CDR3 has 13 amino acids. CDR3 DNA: TGTGCCAGCAGCCTCTACAGGGCAGAGACCCAGTACTTC. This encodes CASSLYRAETQYF.

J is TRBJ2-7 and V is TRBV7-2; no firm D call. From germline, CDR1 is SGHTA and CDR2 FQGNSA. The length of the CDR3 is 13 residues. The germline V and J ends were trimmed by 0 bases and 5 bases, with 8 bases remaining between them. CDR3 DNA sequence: TGTGCCAGCAGCTTAGCGCTGACCAACGAGCAGTACTTC. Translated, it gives CASSLALTNEQYF.

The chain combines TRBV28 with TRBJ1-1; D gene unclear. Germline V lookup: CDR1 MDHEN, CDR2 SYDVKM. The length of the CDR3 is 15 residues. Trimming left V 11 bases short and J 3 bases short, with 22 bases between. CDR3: CAGKGRGLRDTEAFF. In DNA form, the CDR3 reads TGTGCCGGAAAAGGGAGAGGTCTTCGGGACACTGAAGCTTTCTTT.

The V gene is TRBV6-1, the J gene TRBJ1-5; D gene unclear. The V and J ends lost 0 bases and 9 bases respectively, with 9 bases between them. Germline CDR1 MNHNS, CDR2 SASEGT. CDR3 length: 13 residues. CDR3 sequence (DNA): TGTGCCAGCAGTGAAGCGTGGGGTGGGCCCCAGCATTTT. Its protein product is CASSEAWGGPQHF.

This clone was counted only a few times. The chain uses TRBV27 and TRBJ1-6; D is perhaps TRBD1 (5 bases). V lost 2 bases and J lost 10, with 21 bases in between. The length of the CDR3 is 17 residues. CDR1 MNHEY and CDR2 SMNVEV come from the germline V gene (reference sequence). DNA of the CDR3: TGTGCCAGCAGTTTAAAGAGCCCCAGGGTGAATGTCTCACCCCTCCACTTT. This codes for CASSLKSPRVNVSPLHF.

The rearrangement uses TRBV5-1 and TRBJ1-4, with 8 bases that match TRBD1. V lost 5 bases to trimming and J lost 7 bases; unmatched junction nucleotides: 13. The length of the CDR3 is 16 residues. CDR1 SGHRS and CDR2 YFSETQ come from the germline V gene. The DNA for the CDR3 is TGCGCCAGCAGGGGAGGGTTTGGAGGACAGGGTGAAAAACTGTTTTTT. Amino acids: CASRGGFGGQGEKLFF.

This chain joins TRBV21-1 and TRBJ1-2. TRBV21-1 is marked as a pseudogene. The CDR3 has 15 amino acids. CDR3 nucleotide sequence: TGTGCCAGCAGCCTCCCCGGGGCTCTATTGCCTGGCTACACCTTC. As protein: CASSLPGALLPGYTF.

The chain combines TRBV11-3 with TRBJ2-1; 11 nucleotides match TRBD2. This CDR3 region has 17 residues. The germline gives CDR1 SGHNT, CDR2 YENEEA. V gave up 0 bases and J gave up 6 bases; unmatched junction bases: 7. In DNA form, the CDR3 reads TGTGCCAGCAGCTTAGATGGAGTAGCGGGAGGGGGCAATGAGCAGTTCTTC. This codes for CASSLDGVAGGGNEQFF.

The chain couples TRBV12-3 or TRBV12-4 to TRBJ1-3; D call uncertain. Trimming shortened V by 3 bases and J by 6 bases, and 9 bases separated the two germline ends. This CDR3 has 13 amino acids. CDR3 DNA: TGTGCCAGCAGTTTGGACTCGAAAAACACCATATATTTT. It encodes CASSLDSKNTIYF.

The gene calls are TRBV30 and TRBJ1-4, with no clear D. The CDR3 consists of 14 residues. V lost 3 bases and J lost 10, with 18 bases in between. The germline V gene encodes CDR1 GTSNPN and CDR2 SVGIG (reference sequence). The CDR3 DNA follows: TGTGCCTGGAGCGGGCTCTCCAGTGGTGGAAAACTGTTTTTT. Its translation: CAWSGLSSGGKLFF.

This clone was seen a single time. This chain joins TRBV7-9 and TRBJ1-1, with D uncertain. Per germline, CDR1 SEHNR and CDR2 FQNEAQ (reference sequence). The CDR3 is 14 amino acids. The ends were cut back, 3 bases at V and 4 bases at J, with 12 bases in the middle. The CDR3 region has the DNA TGTGCCAGCAGCTTCCCCCGACAAGGCACTGAAGCTTTCTTT. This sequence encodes CASSFPRQGTEAFF.

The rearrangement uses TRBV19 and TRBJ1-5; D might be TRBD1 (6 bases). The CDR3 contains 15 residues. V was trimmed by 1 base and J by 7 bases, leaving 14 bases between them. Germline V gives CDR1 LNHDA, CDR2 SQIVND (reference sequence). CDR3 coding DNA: TGTGCCAGTAGTATAGTTCCGGGGGGCGGGCAGCCCCAGCATTTT. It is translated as CASSIVPGGGQPQHF.

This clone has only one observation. DNA for the CDR3: TGTGCCAGCAGTGAAGCGCTTCGGGGGCCCGCAGATACGCAGTATTTT. Protein: CASSEALRGPADTQYF. The V call is TRBV2, the J call TRBJ2-3, with D possibly called TRBD1 or TRBD2 (6 bases each). Germline V CDR1 and CDR2: SNHLY, FYNNEI. Trimming shortened V by 0 bases and J by 4 bases, and 14 bases separated the two germline ends. The CDR3 is made up of 16 amino acids.

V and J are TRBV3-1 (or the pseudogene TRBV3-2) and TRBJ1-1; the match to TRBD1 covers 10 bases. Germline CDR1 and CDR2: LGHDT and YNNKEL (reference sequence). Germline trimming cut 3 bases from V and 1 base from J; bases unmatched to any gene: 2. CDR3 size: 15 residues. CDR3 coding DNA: TGTGCCAGCAGCCAGAGGGACAGGGGGAACACTGAAGCTTTCTTT. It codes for CASSQRDRGNTEAFF.

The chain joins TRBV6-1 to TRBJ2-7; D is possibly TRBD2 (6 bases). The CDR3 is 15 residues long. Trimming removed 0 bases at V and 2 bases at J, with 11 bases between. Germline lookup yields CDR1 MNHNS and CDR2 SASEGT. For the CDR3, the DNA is TGTGCCAGCAGTGAAGCGGGGGGAGCAACCTACGAGCAGTACGTC. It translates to CASSEAGGATYEQYV.

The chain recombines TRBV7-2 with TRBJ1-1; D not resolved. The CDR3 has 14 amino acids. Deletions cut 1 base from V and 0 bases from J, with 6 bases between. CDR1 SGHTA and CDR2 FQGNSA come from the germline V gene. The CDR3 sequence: CASSLVLVNTEAFF. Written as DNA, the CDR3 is TGTGCCAGCAGCTTAGTCCTGGTGAACACTGAAGCTTTCTTT.

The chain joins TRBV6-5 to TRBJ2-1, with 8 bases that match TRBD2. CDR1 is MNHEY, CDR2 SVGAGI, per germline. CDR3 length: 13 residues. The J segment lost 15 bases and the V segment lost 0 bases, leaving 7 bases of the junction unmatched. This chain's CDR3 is CASSYSSGGALFF. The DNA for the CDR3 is TGTGCCAGCAGTTACTCATCGGGGGGGGCCCTGTTCTTC.

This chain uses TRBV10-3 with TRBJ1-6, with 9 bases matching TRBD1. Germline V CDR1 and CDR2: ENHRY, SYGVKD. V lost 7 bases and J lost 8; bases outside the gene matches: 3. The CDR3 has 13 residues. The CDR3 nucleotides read TGTGCCATCACCCGGGACAGGGATTCACCCCTCCACTTT. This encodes CAITRDRDSPLHF.

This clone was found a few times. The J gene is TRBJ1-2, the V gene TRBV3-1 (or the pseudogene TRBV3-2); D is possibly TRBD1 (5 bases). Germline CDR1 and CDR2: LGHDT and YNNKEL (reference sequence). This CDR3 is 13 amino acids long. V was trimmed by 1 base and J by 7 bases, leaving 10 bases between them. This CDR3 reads CASSQGGGSGYTF. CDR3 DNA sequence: TGTGCCAGCAGCCAAGGGGGGGGAAGTGGCTACACCTTC.

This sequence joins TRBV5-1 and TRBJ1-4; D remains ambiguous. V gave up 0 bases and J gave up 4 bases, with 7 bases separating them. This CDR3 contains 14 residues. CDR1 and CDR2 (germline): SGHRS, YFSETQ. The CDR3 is CASSLVGYNEKLFF. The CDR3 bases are TGCGCCAGCAGCTTGGTTGGGTATAATGAAAAACTGTTTTTT.

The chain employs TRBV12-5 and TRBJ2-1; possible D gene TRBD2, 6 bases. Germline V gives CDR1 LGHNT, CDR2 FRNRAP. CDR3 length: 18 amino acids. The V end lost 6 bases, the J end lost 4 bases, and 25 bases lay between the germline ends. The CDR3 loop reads CASGPGRRVSGRYNEQFF. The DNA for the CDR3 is TGTGCTAGTGGCCCGGGCCGGAGGGTTAGTGGTCGTTACAATGAGCAGTTCTTC.

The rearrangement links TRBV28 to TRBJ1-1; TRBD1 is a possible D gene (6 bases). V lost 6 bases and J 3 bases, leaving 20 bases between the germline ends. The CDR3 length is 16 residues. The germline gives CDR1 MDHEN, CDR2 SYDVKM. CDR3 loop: CASSQIGRDMDTEAFF. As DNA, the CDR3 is TGTGCCAGCAGCCAAATTGGGAGGGACATGGACACTGAAGCTTTCTTT.

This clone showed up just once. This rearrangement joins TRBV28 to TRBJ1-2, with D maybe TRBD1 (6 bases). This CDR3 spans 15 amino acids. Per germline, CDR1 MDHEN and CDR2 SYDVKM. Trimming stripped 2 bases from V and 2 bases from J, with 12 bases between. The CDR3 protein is CASSLAWGANYGYTF. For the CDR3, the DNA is TGTGCCAGCAGTTTAGCCTGGGGGGCCAACTATGGCTACACCTTC.

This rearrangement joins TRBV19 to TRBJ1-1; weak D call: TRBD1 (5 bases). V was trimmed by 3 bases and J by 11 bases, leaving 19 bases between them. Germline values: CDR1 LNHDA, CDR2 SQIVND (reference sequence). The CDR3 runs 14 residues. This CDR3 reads CASSMFGAAVSAFF. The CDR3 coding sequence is TGTGCCAGTAGTATGTTCGGGGCAGCCGTGTCGGCTTTCTTT.

This CDR3 reads CASSESPGQGNQPQHF. For the CDR3, the DNA is TGTGCCAGCAGTGAAAGTCCCGGACAGGGGAATCAGCCCCAGCATTTT. V usage is TRBV6-1 and J usage is TRBJ1-5; TRBD1 aligns across 9 bases. The CDR3 length is 16 residues. V lost 2 bases to trimming and J lost 4 bases; unmatched junction nucleotides: 6. Germline values: CDR1 MNHNS, CDR2 SASEGT.